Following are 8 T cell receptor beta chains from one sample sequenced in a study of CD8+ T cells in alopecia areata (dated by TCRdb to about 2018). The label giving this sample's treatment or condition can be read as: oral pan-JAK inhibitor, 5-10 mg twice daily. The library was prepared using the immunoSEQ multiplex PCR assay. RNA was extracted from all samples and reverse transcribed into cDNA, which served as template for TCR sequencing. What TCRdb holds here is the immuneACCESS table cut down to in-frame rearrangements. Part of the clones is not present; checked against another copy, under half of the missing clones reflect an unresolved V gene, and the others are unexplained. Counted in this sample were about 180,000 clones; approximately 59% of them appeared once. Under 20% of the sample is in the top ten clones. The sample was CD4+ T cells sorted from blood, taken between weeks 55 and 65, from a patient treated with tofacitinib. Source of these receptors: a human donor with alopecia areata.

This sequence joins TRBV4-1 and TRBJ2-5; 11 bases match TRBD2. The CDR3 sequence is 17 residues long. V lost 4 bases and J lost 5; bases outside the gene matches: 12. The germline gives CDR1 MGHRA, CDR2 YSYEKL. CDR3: CASSPYRLAGGEETQYF. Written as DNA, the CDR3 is TGCGCCAGCAGCCCCTACCGCCTAGCGGGGGGAGAGGAGACCCAGTACTTC.

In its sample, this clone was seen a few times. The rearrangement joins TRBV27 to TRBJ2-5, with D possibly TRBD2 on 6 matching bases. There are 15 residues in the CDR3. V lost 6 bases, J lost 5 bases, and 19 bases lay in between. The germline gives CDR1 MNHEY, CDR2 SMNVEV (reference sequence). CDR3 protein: CASSRLEAGSETQYF. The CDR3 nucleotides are TGTGCCAGCAGCCGCCTTGAGGCGGGGTCTGAGACCCAGTACTTC.

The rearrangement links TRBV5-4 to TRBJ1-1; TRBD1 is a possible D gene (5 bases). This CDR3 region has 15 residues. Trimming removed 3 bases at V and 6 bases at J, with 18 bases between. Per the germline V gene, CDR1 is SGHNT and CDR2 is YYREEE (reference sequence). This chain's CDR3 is CASSYPKPGGAEAFF. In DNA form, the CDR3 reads TGTGCCAGCAGCTACCCCAAACCCGGGGGAGCTGAAGCTTTCTTT.

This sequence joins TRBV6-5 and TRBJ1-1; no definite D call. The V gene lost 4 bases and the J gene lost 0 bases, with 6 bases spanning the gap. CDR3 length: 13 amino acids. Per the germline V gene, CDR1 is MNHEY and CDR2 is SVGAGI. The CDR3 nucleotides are TGTGCCAGCAGTTCATTGATGAACACTGAAGCTTTCTTT. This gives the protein CASSSLMNTEAFF.

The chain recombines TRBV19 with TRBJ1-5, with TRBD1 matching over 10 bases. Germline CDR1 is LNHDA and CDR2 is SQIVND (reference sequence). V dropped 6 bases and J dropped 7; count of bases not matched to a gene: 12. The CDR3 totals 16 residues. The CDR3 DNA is TGTGCCAGTAGGGAAAGGACAGGGGGATCCGGGCAGCCCCAGCATTTT. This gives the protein CASRERTGGSGQPQHF.

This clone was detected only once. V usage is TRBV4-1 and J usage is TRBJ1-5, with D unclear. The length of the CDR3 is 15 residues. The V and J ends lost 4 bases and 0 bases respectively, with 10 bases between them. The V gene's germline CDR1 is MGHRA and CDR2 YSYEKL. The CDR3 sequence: CASSLQEASNQPQHF. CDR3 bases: TGCGCCAGCAGCCTCCAAGAGGCTAGCAATCAGCCCCAGCATTTT.

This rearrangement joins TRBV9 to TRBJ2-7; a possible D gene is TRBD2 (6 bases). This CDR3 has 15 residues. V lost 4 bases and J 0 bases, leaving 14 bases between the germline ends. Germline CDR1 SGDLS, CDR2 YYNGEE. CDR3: CASSPRDSRSYEQYF. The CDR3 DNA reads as TGTGCCAGCAGCCCTCGGGACTCCCGCTCCTACGAGCAGTACTTC.

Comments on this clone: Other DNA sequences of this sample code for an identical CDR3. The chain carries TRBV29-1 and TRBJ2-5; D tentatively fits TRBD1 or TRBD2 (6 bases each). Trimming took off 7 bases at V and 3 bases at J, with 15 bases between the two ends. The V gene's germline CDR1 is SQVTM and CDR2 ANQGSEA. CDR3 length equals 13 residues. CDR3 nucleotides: TGCAGCGCCCTTGGAGGGGGGAAAGAGACCCAGTACTTC. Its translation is CSALGGGKETQYF.